The T cell receptor (beta chain) described here comes from a study of identical twins (dated by TCRdb to 2016 to 2017). As for the study more broadly: TCR alpha and beta repertoires from monozygotic twins, unrelated adults of various ages and cord blood were deep-sequenced to test whether fetal clonotypes persist. Replicate twin experiments were performed at different times using different library preparation protocols to rule out contamination.

Including the terminal cysteine and phenylalanine, the CDR3 comprises 16 residues. The DNA shown is the 48-base CDR3, in frame from base 1. V loses 2 bases of germline sequence and J loses 5 bases, and the interval between the two ends is 16 bases. CDR1 and CDR2 are read off the germline V gene as SGHDT and YYEEEE. Only healthy Caucasian donors were included. Three pairs of female monozygotic twins, all aged roughly 18 to 30 years, were included in the twin cohort. Using Miltenyi CD45RO+ enrichment and human naive T-cell isolation kits, memory (CD45RO+) and naive T cells were isolated from PBMC. This clonotype was seen more than once but under ten times. Its antigen target is currently unknown. No base quality information exists; no much larger clone differs at one position. The method behind the library was 5' RACE. The data were produced on an Illumina HiSeq 2000. A universal primer binding site was added through template switching, and the final cDNA carried a unique molecular identifier so that TCR cDNA molecules could be counted accurately. Specific primers in the conserved constant-segment region were used to synthesize first-strand cDNA for the TCR alpha and beta chains. To control for contamination, each cDNA library was double barcoded with a SMART-Mk sample barcode plus Illumina barcodes. TruSeq adapter sequences and Illumina sample barcodes were added in two successive PCR steps. The Illumina HiSeq platform was used with custom primers to sequence TCR alpha and beta cDNA libraries. The authors' analysis ran thus. Unique molecular identifiers were extracted from raw reads with MiGEC, and CDR3 positions were determined with MiXCR. For each individual, recombination models were inferred using an EM algorithm with the repgenHMM and IGoR tools. Shared clonotype analysis was performed with the tcR package in R, normalizing sharing by the product of cloneset sizes. Out-of-frame nonproductive sequences were analyzed to study raw recombination free of thymic and clonal selection effects. The public sequencing data were trimmed at Q25 with fastp and processed into clonotypes with MiXCR by TCRdb, which kept only in-frame beta chains. Here each entry gathers all rows of one CDR3 protein and keeps the most common genes and DNA. The V and J calls come from TCRdb's annotation, not from the publication. The table for this sample lists about 200,000 distinct CDR3 sequences; more than 6.5% of them were counted only once. Together, the top ten hold approximately 2% of the sample.

General study outcomes and caveats: Because the same donors could not be followed over many years, the conclusions relied on cross-sectional statistical analysis. Zero-insertion analyses could be partly confounded by invariant T cells such as MAIT and iNKT, although diverse VJ usage argued against such confounding for most clonotypes. Compared with coincidental sharing between unrelated individuals, out-of-frame TCR alpha sequences shared between twins showed an excess of sequences with low generation probability. Fewer insertions were carried by abundant cord blood beta clonotypes; a weaker similar trend was observed in young adult naive repertoires, while no such trend was observed in memory repertoires. Recombination models systematically underestimated out-of-frame TCR alpha sharing in monozygotic twins but agreed with sharing between unrelated individuals. In beta out-of-frame sequences, excess twin sharing was weaker, because having fewer shared sequences lowered the signal-to-noise ratio.

These data were also filed under a second study, of yellow fever vaccine responses in identical twins. Per that second paper: According to the authors, the vaccine-induced T cell response in identical twins seemed to be partly convergent and partly specific to each individual. Focusing on identical twins, the study followed the T cell clones that responded to the vaccine, and did so with precision.

Sequenced input: memory (CD45RO+) T cells sorted from blood. What the cell subset or site label conveys for this sample: CD45RO+ enriched T cells. This receptor was obtained from a woman in her late teens or twenties in good health. Recombination joined TRBV5-6 with TRBJ1-4; no confident D gene assignment can be made. The CDR3 corresponds to CASSFLSRERNEKLFF. The nucleotides read TGTGCCAGCAGCTTCCTCTCTCGGGAGCGAAATGAAAAACTGTTTTTT.